This T cell receptor beta chain was found in a study of blood T cell repertoires in COVID-19. The wider study: COVID-19 samples, acute and convalescent, were from the United States, Italy and Spain.

Profiled with immunoSEQ multiplex PCR; TCRdb holds only in-frame clones, not every one. The sample has 95,000 to 150,000 clones; 78% are singletons. Trimming took 6 bases from V and 6 from J; bases not matched to a gene: 7. This CDR3 spans 15 amino acids. Germline V gene data show CDR1 as LNHDA and CDR2 as SQIVND (reference sequence). Material: peripheral blood. This sequence was found in a man in his 70s with acute or convalescent COVID-19. The chain employs TRBV19 and TRBJ1-5; 11 nucleotides align to TRBD1. CDR3 amino acids: CASRGPGQGGQPQHF. The CDR3, as DNA: TGTGCCAGTAGGGGCCCGGGACAGGGGGGTCAGCCCCAGCATTTT.